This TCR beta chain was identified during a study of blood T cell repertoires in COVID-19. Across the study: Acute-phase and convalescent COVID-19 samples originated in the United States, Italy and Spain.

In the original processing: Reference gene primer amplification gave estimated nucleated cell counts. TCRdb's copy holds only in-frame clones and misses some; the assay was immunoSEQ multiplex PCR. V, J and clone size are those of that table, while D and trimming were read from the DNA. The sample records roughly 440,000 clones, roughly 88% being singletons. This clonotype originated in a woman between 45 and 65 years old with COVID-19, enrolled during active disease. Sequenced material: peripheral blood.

CDR3 residues: CASSPFTDRNYGYTF. The CDR3 coding sequence is TGTGCCAGCAGCCCATTTACCGACAGGAACTATGGCTACACCTTC. The chain carries TRBV7-9 and TRBJ1-2; perhaps TRBD1 as D (6 bases). V was trimmed by 5 bases and J by 2 bases, leaving 15 bases between them. Germline V gene sequence: CDR1 SEHNR, CDR2 FQNEAQ (reference sequence). The CDR3 is 15 residues long.